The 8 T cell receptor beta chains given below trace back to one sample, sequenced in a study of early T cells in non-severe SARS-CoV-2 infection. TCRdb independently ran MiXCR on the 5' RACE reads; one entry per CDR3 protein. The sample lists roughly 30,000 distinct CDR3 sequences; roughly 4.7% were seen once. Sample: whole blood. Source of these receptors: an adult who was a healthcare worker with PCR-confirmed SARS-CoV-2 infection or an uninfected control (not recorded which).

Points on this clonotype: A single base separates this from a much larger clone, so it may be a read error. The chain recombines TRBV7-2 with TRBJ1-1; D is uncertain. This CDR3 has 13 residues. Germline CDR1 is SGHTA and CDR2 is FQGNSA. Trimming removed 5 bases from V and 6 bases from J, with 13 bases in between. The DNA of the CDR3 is TGTGCCAGCAGCCTTAACCGGGGATCTGAAGCTTTCTTT. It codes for CASSLNRGSEAFF.

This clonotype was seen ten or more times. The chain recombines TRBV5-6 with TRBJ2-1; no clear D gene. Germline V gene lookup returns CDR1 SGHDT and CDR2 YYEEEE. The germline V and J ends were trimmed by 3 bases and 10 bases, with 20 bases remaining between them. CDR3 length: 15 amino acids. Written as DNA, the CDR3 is TGTGCCAGCAGCTCCGGGCCCCACCTGCTTTACGAGCAGTTCTTC. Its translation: CASSSGPHLLYEQFF.

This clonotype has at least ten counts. The CDR3 region has the DNA TGTGCCAGCAGCCGAAAATTTAACACTGAAGCTTTCTTT. It codes for CASSRKFNTEAFF. The chain couples TRBV3-1 to TRBJ1-1; D uncertain. The CDR3 extends over 13 amino acids. The V gene's germline CDR1 is LGHDT and CDR2 YNNKEL (reference sequence). V lost 4 bases and J lost 2, with 8 bases in between. The whole variable domain, filled in from reference TRBV3-1 and TRBJ1-1, reads DTAVSQTPKYLVTQMGNDKSIKCEQNLGHDTMYWYKQDSKKFLKIMFSYNNKELIINETVPNRFSPKSPDKAHLNLHINSLELGDSAVYFCASSRKFNTEAFFGQGTRLTVV.

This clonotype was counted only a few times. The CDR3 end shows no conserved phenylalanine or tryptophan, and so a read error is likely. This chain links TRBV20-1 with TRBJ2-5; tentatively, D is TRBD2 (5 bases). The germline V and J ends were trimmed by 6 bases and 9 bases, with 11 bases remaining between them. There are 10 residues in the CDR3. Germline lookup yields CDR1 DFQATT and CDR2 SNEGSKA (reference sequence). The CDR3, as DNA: TGCAGTGCCCTAGCCGGGGCCCAGTACTCC. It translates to CSALAGAQYS.

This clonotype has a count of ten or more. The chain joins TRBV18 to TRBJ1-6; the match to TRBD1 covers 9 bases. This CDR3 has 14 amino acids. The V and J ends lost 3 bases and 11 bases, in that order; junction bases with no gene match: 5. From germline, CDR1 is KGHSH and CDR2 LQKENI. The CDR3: CASSPGQGNAPLHF. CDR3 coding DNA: TGTGCCAGCTCACCTGGACAGGGGAATGCACCCCTCCACTTT.

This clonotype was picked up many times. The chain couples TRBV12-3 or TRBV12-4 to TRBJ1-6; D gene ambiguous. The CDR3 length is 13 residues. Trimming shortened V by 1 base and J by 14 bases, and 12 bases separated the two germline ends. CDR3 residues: CASSLVPWASLHF. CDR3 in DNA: TGTGCCAGCAGTTTAGTGCCATGGGCCTCCCTCCACTTT.

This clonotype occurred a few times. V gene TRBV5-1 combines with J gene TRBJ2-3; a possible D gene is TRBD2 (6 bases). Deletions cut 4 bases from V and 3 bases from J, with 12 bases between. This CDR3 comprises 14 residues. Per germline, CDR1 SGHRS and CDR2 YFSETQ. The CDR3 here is CASSRPGGTDTQYF. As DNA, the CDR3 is TGCGCCAGCAGCAGACCCGGGGGTACAGATACGCAGTATTTT.

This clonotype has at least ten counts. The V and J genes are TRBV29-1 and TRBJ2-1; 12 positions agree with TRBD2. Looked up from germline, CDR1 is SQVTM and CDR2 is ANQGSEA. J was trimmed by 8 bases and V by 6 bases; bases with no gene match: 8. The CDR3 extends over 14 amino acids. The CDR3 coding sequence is TGCAGCGTGCGACTAGCGGGGGTTCGCGATGAGCAGTTCTTC. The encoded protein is CSVRLAGVRDEQFF.